This entry is about one T cell receptor (beta chain). Antigen unknown. What was amplified from RNA transcripts were TCR beta CDR3 regions. TCR CDR3 underwent first-round RT-PCR with the HTBI primer set. MiXCR, applied by TCRdb to the multiplex PCR reads, yields one record per CDR3 protein. The data show roughly 650,000 distinct CDR3 sequences, roughly 15% seen once. The data were taken from a study of T cells in Graves' hyperthyroidism and ophthalmopathy. Study results and caveats: A 13 V-J signature model discriminated ophthalmopathy versus stable hyperthyroidism. For ophthalmopathy, model prediction preceded onset by a median about 6.4 months.

The CDR3 is 15 residues long. Germline V gene data show CDR1 as DFQATT and CDR2 as SNEGSKA (reference sequence). Trimming took 1 base from V and 6 from J, leaving 16 bases between them. Sequencing was carried out using blood. The gene calls are TRBV20-1 and TRBJ2-1, with D unresolved. This receptor was identified in a woman between 40 and 55 years old with Graves' ophthalmopathy. The CDR3 nucleotides read TGCAGTGCTAGAGGAGGTGCCCTTAGGCTCAATGAGCAGTTCTTC. Protein sequence: CSARGGALRLNEQFF.